The source of this T cell receptor beta chain is a study of blood T cell repertoires in COVID-19. Study overall: In each case, the material was cDNA or gDNA derived from T cells, B-cell-depleted T cells, or PBMCs.

Germline V gene lookup returns CDR1 SNHLY and CDR2 FYNNEI. The CDR3 covers 13 residues. V was cut by 7 bases and J by 6 bases, with 13 bases left in between. Data came from immunoSEQ multiplex PCR; TCRdb stores just in-frame clones and leaves some out. The sample records approximately 150,000 clones, 85% to 90% being singletons. The TCR originated in a man between 45 and 60 years old with active or convalescent COVID-19. The V gene is TRBV2, the J gene TRBJ2-1; D gene ambiguous. Sequencing input: peripheral blood. Here the CDR3 reads CASNQRSLNEQFF. The CDR3 nucleotides are TGTGCCAGCAATCAAAGGAGTCTCAATGAGCAGTTCTTC. The full variable domain, with the rest looked up from reference TRBV2 and TRBJ2-1, is EPEVTQTPSHQVTQMGQEVILRCVPISNHLYFYWYRQILGQKVEFLVSFYNNEISEKSEIFDDQFSVERPDGSNFTLKIRSTKLEDSAMYFCASNQRSLNEQFFGPGTRLTVL.